These 18 T cell receptor beta chains share one sample of origin, sequenced in a study of naive and memory T cell subsets. An equimolar mix of two oligonucleotides served as the beta constant-region primer for TRBC1 and TRBC2. TCRdb re-called the UMI-ligation and nested PCR reads through MiXCR, storing one row per CDR3 protein. The data hold some 87,000 distinct CDR3 sequences, with about 6.5% observed a single time. The sequenced sample was central memory CD4+ T cells from blood. All receptors come from a human donor in good health.

Ten or more counts support this clonotype. The chain joins TRBV12-3 or TRBV12-4 to TRBJ1-4, with D possibly being TRBD1 (5 bases). Trimming took 6 bases from V and 9 from J, leaving 14 bases between them. CDR3 length equals 13 residues. The CDR3 sequence: CASRSGQGKKLFF. In nucleotides, the CDR3 is TGTGCCAGCAGGTCGGGGCAGGGTAAAAAACTGTTTTTT.

This clonotype was counted many times. The chain links TRBV12-5 to TRBJ2-4; 14 bases agree with TRBD2. In germline, CDR1 is LGHNT, CDR2 FRNRAP. This CDR3 region has 17 residues. The V segment lost 6 bases and the J segment 7 bases; nucleotides outside the gene matches: 11. Here the CDR3 reads CASGLGTSGRGGNIQYF. In nucleotides, the CDR3 is TGTGCTAGTGGGCTGGGGACTAGCGGGAGAGGAGGGAACATTCAGTACTTC.

V and J are TRBV28 and TRBJ1-4; D is unresolved. V lost 5 bases and J lost 5, with 9 bases in between. Germline loops: CDR1 MDHEN, CDR2 SYDVKM. This CDR3 contains 13 residues. The CDR3 bases are TGTGCCAGCAGTCCCCCGGCCAATGAAAAACTGTTTTTT. Amino acid sequence: CASSPPANEKLFF.

This clonotype was seen more than once but under ten times. The chain combines TRBV12-3 or TRBV12-4 with TRBJ2-1; 11 bases are a match to TRBD2. The CDR3 is 15 amino acids. With V trimmed by 6 bases and J by 4 bases, 5 bases remained unmatched. CDR3 sequence (DNA): TGTGCCAGCAGCCCTCGACTAGCGGGGTACAATGAGCAGTTCTTC. Amino acids: CASSPRLAGYNEQFF.

This chain connects TRBV5-1 to TRBJ1-6, with 7 positions matching TRBD1. Per the germline V gene, CDR1 is SGHRS and CDR2 is YFSETQ. J gave up 7 bases and V 4 bases, and 5 bases lay outside the gene matches. The CDR3 covers 14 residues. The chain's CDR3 is CASSAGQTNSPLHF. The CDR3 region has the DNA TGCGCCAGCAGCGCGGGACAGACGAATTCACCCCTCCACTTT.

The chain carries TRBV12-3 or TRBV12-4 and TRBJ2-3; no firm D call. The CDR3 covers 15 residues. V dropped 3 bases and J dropped 7 bases, with 17 bases sitting between them. The CDR3 DNA follows: TGTGCCAGCAGTTTTGAGTCGGGCAGTCTCTATACGCAGTATTTT. It translates to CASSFESGSLYTQYF.

This clonotype was recorded at least ten times. The CDR3 sequence is CASSLRTPNTGELFF. CDR3 nucleotides: TGCGCCAGCAGTTTACGGACACCTAACACCGGGGAGCTGTTTTTT. The chain combines TRBV5-1 with TRBJ2-2; D perhaps matches TRBD1 (5 bases). The CDR3 is 15 amino acids. Germline V gene data show CDR1 as SGHRS and CDR2 as YFSETQ. Trimming removed 5 bases from V and 2 bases from J, with 13 bases in between.

The chain links TRBV14 to TRBJ2-2; 13 bases align to TRBD2. The CDR3 loop spans 17 amino acids. Germline V lookup: CDR1 SGHDN, CDR2 FVKESK. After removal of 4 bases from V and 4 bases from J, the junction contained 6 bases not matched to a gene. The CDR3 DNA sequence: TGTGCCAGCAGCCGTGGACTAGCGGGAGTGGCCACCGGGGAGCTGTTTTTT. It encodes CASSRGLAGVATGELFF.

This clonotype was seen a handful of times. CDR3 sequence: CASSLAAGGWAYNEQFF. CDR3 coding DNA: TGTGCCAGCAGCTTAGCCGCCGGGGGTTGGGCCTACAATGAGCAGTTCTTC. The chain carries TRBV7-2 and TRBJ2-1; tentative D call: TRBD2 (6 bases). This CDR3 is 17 amino acids long. Germline lookup yields CDR1 SGHTA and CDR2 FQGNSA. V gave up 0 bases and J gave up 2 bases, with 14 bases separating them.

The table lists this clonotype with many counts. V and J are TRBV30 and TRBJ2-1; the D gene is possibly TRBD2 (7 bases). Germline V gene lookup returns CDR1 GTSNPN and CDR2 SVGIG (reference sequence). There are 16 residues in the CDR3. Trimming cost V 2 bases and J 5 bases, with 19 bases left between them. The CDR3 reads CAWSRARGAWDNEQFF. The CDR3, as DNA: TGTGCCTGGAGTCGTGCTCGGGGGGCCTGGGACAATGAGCAGTTCTTC.

This clonotype was observed many times. The V and J genes are TRBV28 and TRBJ1-2, with D possibly matching TRBD1 (5 bases). The CDR3 spans 15 residues. Per germline, CDR1 MDHEN and CDR2 SYDVKM. Trimming removed 4 bases at V and 8 bases at J, with 20 bases between. CDR3 DNA: TGTGCCAGCAGTTCCCCGGTCGGAAGGGACGGAGGCTACACCTTC. Translation: CASSSPVGRDGGYTF.

This clonotype came up many times. The chain's CDR3 is CASSPRAGGSVYGYTF. The CDR3 DNA sequence: TGTGCCAGCAGCCCCCGGGCAGGGGGCAGTGTCTATGGCTACACCTTC. V and J are TRBV7-9 and TRBJ1-2; 8 bases align to TRBD1. Germline values: CDR1 SEHNR, CDR2 FQNEAQ (reference sequence). V gave up 5 bases and J gave up 4 bases; unmatched junction bases: 12. This CDR3 has 16 residues. Based on the CDR3 plus reference TRBV7-9 and TRBJ1-2, the full variable domain is DTGVSQNPRHKITKRGQNVTFRCDPISEHNRLYWYRQTLGQGPEFLTYFQNEAQLEKSRLLSDRFSAERPKGSFSTLEIQRTEQGDSAMYLCASSPRAGGSVYGYTFGSGTRLTVV.

This clonotype was observed a few times. The J gene is TRBJ1-1, the V gene TRBV19; maybe TRBD1 (5 bases). Trimming took 6 bases from V and 5 from J, leaving 19 bases between them. The CDR3 totals 15 residues. CDR1 and CDR2 from the germline V gene are LNHDA and SQIVND (reference sequence). The CDR3 nucleotides read TGTGCCAGTAGAGGTCCGGGACGGGAGAGGACTGAAGCTTTCTTT. Amino acid sequence: CASRGPGRERTEAFF.

This clonotype was observed many times. This chain uses TRBV10-3 with TRBJ1-6, with D perhaps TRBD1 (5 bases). V gave up 3 bases and J gave up 10 bases, with 25 bases separating them. The V gene's germline CDR1 is ENHRY and CDR2 SYGVKD. The CDR3 loop spans 18 amino acids. CDR3 sequence (DNA): TGTGCCATCAGTGAATTAAACCCGGGACTCCTGGGGGACTCACCCCTCCACTTT. Translated, it gives CAISELNPGLLGDSPLHF.

This clonotype was observed a few times. This chain connects TRBV7-8 to TRBJ2-3; possibly TRBD2 for D (6 bases). V lost 7 bases and J lost 0, with 11 bases in between. Germline CDR1 SGHVS, CDR2 FQNEAQ. The CDR3 is made up of 14 amino acids. CDR3 sequence reads: CASTRETSTDTQYF. In nucleotides, the CDR3 is TGTGCCAGCACCCGGGAGACGAGCACAGATACGCAGTATTTT.

The genes are TRBV7-9 and TRBJ2-1, with TRBD2 as a possible D gene (5 bases). The germline V gene has CDR1 SEHNR and CDR2 FQNEAQ (reference sequence). This CDR3 has 15 amino acids. Trimming took 5 bases from V and 1 from J, leaving 12 bases between them. In DNA form, the CDR3 reads TGTGCCAGCAGCCCGGCGGGCGGTTCCTACAATGAGCAGTTCTTC. Its protein is CASSPAGGSYNEQFF.

This clonotype was recorded many times. The chain recombines TRBV6-2 or TRBV6-3 with TRBJ1-2; D is undetermined. Germline V CDR1 and CDR2: MNHEY, SVGEGT. CDR3 length equals 11 residues. V lost 6 bases and J 7 bases, leaving 9 bases between the germline ends. The CDR3 region has the DNA TGTGCCAGCAGCCCCGACATTGGCTACACCTTC. Its protein product is CASSPDIGYTF.

Remarks on this clonotype: A much larger clone lies a single base off, so this may be a read error. This sequence joins TRBV5-1 and TRBJ2-5; D is perhaps TRBD1 or TRBD2 (5 bases each). The germline V gene has CDR1 SGHRS and CDR2 YFSETQ. This CDR3 is 15 amino acids long. CDR3 loop: CASSLGRGERETKYF. CDR3 coding DNA: TGCGCCAGCAGCTTGGGCCGGGGCGAGAGGGAGACCAAGTACTTC.